This entry describes one TCR beta chain. Amplification of TCR beta CDR3 regions used RNA as the template. In the first-round RT-PCR of the TCR CDR3, the HTBI primer set was used. TCRdb processed the multiplex PCR reads anew with MiXCR; each CDR3 protein has one entry. The sample lists fewer than 400,000 distinct CDR3 sequences, 20% to 25% occurring once. Subjects aged 18 to 65 presented with newly diagnosed hyperthyroidism of less than 2 months' duration. This entry comes from a study of T cells in Graves' hyperthyroidism and ophthalmopathy. The CDR3 covers 14 residues. CDR1 SEHNR and CDR2 FQNEAQ come from the germline V gene (reference sequence). The V and J ends lost 1 base and 8 bases, in that order; junction bases with no gene match: 5.

The sequenced sample was blood. The chain links TRBV7-9 to TRBJ2-1, with 7 bases that match TRBD1. The clonotype comes from a man between 45 and 60 years old with Graves' hyperthyroidism. In DNA form, the CDR3 reads TGTGCCAGCAGCTTAGTCGGGACAGAGGATGAGCAGTTCTTC. Amino acids: CASSLVGTEDEQFF.